The entry below describes one T cell receptor beta chain. As yet, its antigen is unknown. CDR1 and CDR2 from the germline V gene are SEHNR and FQNEAQ (reference sequence). CDR3 length: 13 amino acids. Deletions cut 0 bases from V and 12 bases from J, with 12 bases between. The data belong to a study of T cell responses to AZD1222 COVID-19 vaccine. General study points: Researchers report vaccine-associated CD4 TCRs spanning spike, with dominance at 160-218 and 743-854.

Repertoires were generated with immunoSEQ multiplex PCR, while TCRdb's copy carries only in-frame clones and drops some. Found here are more than 110,000 clones, 85% to 90% of them singletons; the top ten hold 5.5%. The rearrangement links TRBV7-9 to TRBJ2-4; D uncertain. Sequenced material: peripheral blood, taken on day 0 of AZD1222 vaccination. The receptor comes from an adult in good health. CDR3 region: CASSLALTADQYF. CDR3 nucleotides: TGTGCCAGCAGCTTAGCGCTAACTGCCGATCAGTACTTC.